What follows are 15 T cell receptor beta chains derived from one specimen sequenced in a study of patients and donors after allogeneic stem cell transplantation. Via MiXCR, TCRdb re-called the RT-PCR reads, giving one row per CDR3 protein. Of about a million distinct CDR3 sequences listed, 15% to 20% are singletons. The source material was blood, either unsorted or a sorted T cell fraction (not recorded which). These receptors were collected from a human donor who was either an allogeneic HSCT recipient or a stem cell or donor lymphocyte infusion donor (not recorded which). It is not recorded whose cells these are; they may come from a transplant donor.

Only a few counts were recorded for this clonotype. The chain links TRBV5-1 to TRBJ2-1, with D possibly matching TRBD2 (6 bases). The germline gives CDR1 SGHRS, CDR2 YFSETQ. The germline V and J ends were trimmed by 4 bases and 3 bases, with 14 bases remaining between them. This CDR3 region has 15 residues. This chain's CDR3 is CASSLGTEHYNEQFF. The CDR3 DNA follows: TGCGCCAGCAGCCTCGGGACTGAGCACTACAATGAGCAGTTCTTC.

This chain connects TRBV20-1 to TRBJ2-3, with 9 nucleotides matching TRBD1. The CDR3 totals 16 residues. The germline gives CDR1 DFQATT, CDR2 SNEGSKA (reference sequence). Trimming cost V 0 bases and J 5 bases; bases outside gene matches: 9. Written as DNA, the CDR3 is TGCAGTGCTAGAGATCGAAGGGGACAGGGATTAGATACGCAGTATTTT. It codes for CSARDRRGQGLDTQYF.

This chain joins TRBV7-9 and TRBJ2-7, with TRBD2 matching over 11 bases. Germline V gives CDR1 SEHNR, CDR2 FQNEAQ (reference sequence). The CDR3 is made up of 15 amino acids. Trimming removed 6 bases from V and 3 bases from J; junction bases left unmatched: 7. CDR3 amino acids: CASRFSGTSGYEQYF. The CDR3 coding sequence is TGTGCCAGCAGATTTTCCGGGACTAGCGGCTACGAGCAGTACTTC.

This clonotype was counted only a few times. This chain links TRBV7-9 with TRBJ2-1; 11 bases line up with TRBD2. The CDR3 has 15 residues. The germline CDR1 and CDR2 sequences are SEHNR and FQNEAQ (reference sequence). V lost 5 bases, J lost 8 bases, and 8 bases stayed unmatched. This CDR3 is CASSLHSGRAYEQFF. In nucleotides, the CDR3 is TGTGCCAGCAGCCTCCATAGCGGGAGGGCGTATGAGCAGTTCTTC.

The sample holds a few counts of this clonotype. V gene TRBV3-1 combines with J gene TRBJ1-5, with D possibly TRBD1 on 5 matching bases. CDR1 and CDR2 from the germline V gene are LGHDT and YNNKEL (reference sequence). The CDR3 spans 16 residues. V lost 1 base and J 3 bases, leaving 13 bases between the germline ends. This CDR3 is CASSQGSTAPNQPQHF. In nucleotides, the CDR3 is TGTGCCAGCAGCCAAGGGTCGACAGCTCCCAATCAGCCCCAGCATTTT.

This chain joins TRBV19 and TRBJ1-2; D is unclear. Germline V CDR1 and CDR2: LNHDA, SQIVND (reference sequence). CDR3 length: 12 amino acids. V was pared by 9 bases and J by 4 bases, with 12 bases between. The CDR3 bases are TGTGCCAGCAGAAAGGAGGGCTATGGCTACACCTTC. Translating it yields CASRKEGYGYTF.

This clonotype occurred a few times. The chain joins TRBV10-3 to TRBJ2-5, with 9 nucleotides matching TRBD1. The CDR3 consists of 14 residues. Per the germline V gene, CDR1 is ENHRY and CDR2 is SYGVKD. J lost 2 bases, V lost 5 bases, and 3 bases had no gene match. The CDR3 nucleotides are TGTGCCATCAGTCTCGGACAGGGGCAAGAGACCCAGTACTTC. As protein: CAISLGQGQETQYF.

This clonotype was observed a few times. The DNA for the CDR3 is TGCGCCAGCAGCCAAGGGACGCCCTACGAGCAGTACTTC. It specifies CASSQGTPYEQYF. The V and J genes are TRBV4-3 and TRBJ2-7; D call uncertain. The CDR3 contains 13 residues. Germline assignment: CDR1 LGHNA and CDR2 YSLEER. V was clipped by 1 base and J by 2 bases, with 6 bases between them.

This rearrangement joins TRBV20-1 to TRBJ2-1; possible D gene TRBD2, 5 bases. CDR3 length: 15 amino acids. Trimming cost V 6 bases and J 0 bases, with 15 bases left between them. Germline lookup yields CDR1 DFQATT and CDR2 SNEGSKA (reference sequence). The CDR3 protein is CSAQILGPSYNEQFF. The CDR3, as DNA: TGCAGTGCCCAAATACTAGGTCCCTCCTACAATGAGCAGTTCTTC.

This clonotype was counted many times. The chain couples TRBV6-1 to TRBJ1-4; perhaps TRBD1 as D (5 bases). The CDR3 is made up of 14 amino acids. V was clipped by 3 bases and J by 8 bases, with 13 bases between them. Germline V gene sequence: CDR1 MNHNS, CDR2 SASEGT. This chain's CDR3 is CASSDWGAGEKLFF. CDR3 nucleotides: TGTGCCAGCAGTGATTGGGGCGCCGGCGAAAAACTGTTTTTT.

The gene calls are TRBV7-6 and TRBJ2-2, with 9 bases lining up with TRBD2. Germline CDR1 is SGHVS and CDR2 is FNYEAQ. V shed 4 bases and J 5 bases; nucleotides not matched to a gene: 11. The CDR3 sequence is 17 residues long. In DNA, the CDR3 is TGTGCCAGCAGCTCCCCCGGGCAGCGGGGGGTGACCGGGGAGCTGTTTTTT. Encoded protein: CASSSPGQRGVTGELFF. The full variable domain, its missing parts supplied by reference TRBV7-6 and TRBJ2-2, is GAGVSQSPRYKVTKRGQDVALRCDPISGHVSLYWYRQALGQGPEFLTYFNYEAQQDKSGLPNDRFSAERPEGSISTLTIQRTEQRDSAMYRCASSSPGQRGVTGELFFGEGSRLTVL.

This chain uses TRBV6-8 with TRBJ2-1; D is possibly TRBD2 (5 bases). Trimming took off 2 bases at V and 6 bases at J, with 11 bases between the two ends. The CDR3 extends over 14 amino acids. The germline gives CDR1 MNHGY, CDR2 SAAAGT. CDR3 loop: CASSYRGRVNEQFF. The CDR3 nucleotides read TGTGCCAGCAGTTACCGCGGGCGGGTCAATGAGCAGTTCTTC.

The gene calls are TRBV12-3 or TRBV12-4 and TRBJ2-7; D is perhaps TRBD1 or TRBD2 (6 bases each). The V and J ends lost 6 bases and 6 bases respectively, with 24 bases between them. CDR3 length: 16 amino acids. The CDR3 spells CASRKSKGGPVGEQYF. CDR3 nucleotide sequence: TGTGCCAGCAGAAAATCCAAAGGGGGGCCTGTGGGCGAGCAGTACTTC.

The chain uses TRBV9 and TRBJ2-1; D is unclear. The CDR3 extends over 13 amino acids. The germline V and J ends were trimmed by 0 bases and 7 bases, with 8 bases remaining between them. Germline V gene lookup returns CDR1 SGDLS and CDR2 YYNGEE. CDR3 sequence reads: CASSVAPFNEQFF. CDR3 in DNA: TGTGCCAGCAGCGTAGCTCCTTTTAATGAGCAGTTCTTC.

The CDR3 coding sequence is TGTGCCACCAGTGACTGGCGCAGGGAATACAATGAGCAGTTCTTC. Translating gives CATSDWRREYNEQFF. This rearrangement joins TRBV24-1 to TRBJ2-1; maybe TRBD1 (5 bases). The CDR3 runs to 15 residues. V was cut by 4 bases and J by 4 bases, with 13 bases left in between. Germline V CDR1 and CDR2: KGHDR, SFDVKD.